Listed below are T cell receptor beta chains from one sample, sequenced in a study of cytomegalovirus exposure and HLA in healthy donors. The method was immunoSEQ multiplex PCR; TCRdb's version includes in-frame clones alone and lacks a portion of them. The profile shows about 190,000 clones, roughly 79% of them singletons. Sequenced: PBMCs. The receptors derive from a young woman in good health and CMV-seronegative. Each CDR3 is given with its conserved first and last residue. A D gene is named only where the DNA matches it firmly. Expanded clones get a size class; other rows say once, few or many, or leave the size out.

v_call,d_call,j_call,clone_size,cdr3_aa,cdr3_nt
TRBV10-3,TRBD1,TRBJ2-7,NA,CAISGGQGAISYEQYF,TGTGCCATCAGTGGGGGACAGGGGGCGATCTCCTACGAGCAGTACTTC
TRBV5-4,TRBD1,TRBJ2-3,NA,CASSLGQGGDTQYF,TGTGCCAGCAGCTTGGGACAGGGCGGCGATACGCAGTATTTT
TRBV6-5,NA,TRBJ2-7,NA,CASSYLYEQYF,TGTGCCAGCAGTTACCTATACGAGCAGTACTTC
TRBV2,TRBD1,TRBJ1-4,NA,CATKGGTGERKLFF,TGTGCCACGAAAGGGGGGACAGGGGAAAGAAAACTGTTTTTT
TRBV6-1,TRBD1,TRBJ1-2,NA,CASSDKGQGVPTYGYTF,TGTGCCAGCAGTGACAAGGGACAGGGGGTGCCTACCTATGGCTACACCTTC
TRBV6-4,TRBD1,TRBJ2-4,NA,CASSDTAPGQGQNIQYF,TGTGCCAGCAGTGACACAGCTCCGGGACAGGGCCAAAACATTCAGTACTTC
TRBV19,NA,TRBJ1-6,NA,CASTPTQTYSPLHF,TGTGCCAGTACCCCGACTCAGACGTATTCACCCCTCCACTTT
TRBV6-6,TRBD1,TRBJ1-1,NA,CASSPGQGGGEAFF,TGTGCCAGCAGCCCGGGACAGGGTGGTGGTGAAGCTTTCTTT
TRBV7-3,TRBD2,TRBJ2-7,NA,CASSPRALGAGGSYEQYF,TGTGCCAGCAGCCCCCGGGCTTTAGGAGCGGGGGGCTCCTACGAGCAGTACTTC
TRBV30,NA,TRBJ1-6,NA,CAWSPRPPGGWSPLHF,TGTGCCTGGAGTCCGCGCCCCCCGGGAGGGTGGTCACCCCTCCACTTT
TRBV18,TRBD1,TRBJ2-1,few,CASSRGQNDLNEQFF,TGTGCCAGCTCACGGGGACAGAACGATCTCAATGAGCAGTTCTTC
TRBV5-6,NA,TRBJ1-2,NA,CASTSKAGGHGYTF,TGTGCCAGCACCTCCAAAGCGGGGGGTCATGGCTACACCTTC
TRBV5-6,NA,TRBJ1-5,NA,CASSLYGILPSNQPQHF,TGTGCCAGCAGCTTGTACGGTATACTCCCTAGCAATCAGCCCCAGCATTTT
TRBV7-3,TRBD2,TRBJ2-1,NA,CASSLLPSGRVNEQFF,TGTGCCAGCAGCTTACTGCCCAGCGGGAGGGTTAATGAGCAGTTCTTC
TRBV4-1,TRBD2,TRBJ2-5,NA,CASSRDSGGRQETQYF,TGCGCCAGCAGCCGAGATAGCGGGGGACGACAAGAGACCCAGTACTTC
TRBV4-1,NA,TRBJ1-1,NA,CASSQGLRVNTEAFF,TGCGCCAGCAGCCAAGGATTGAGGGTAAACACTGAAGCTTTCTTT
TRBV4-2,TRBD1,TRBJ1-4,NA,CASSHGQATNEKLFF,TGTGCCAGCAGCCACGGACAGGCAACTAATGAAAAACTGTTTTTT
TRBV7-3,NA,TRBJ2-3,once,CASSSRAGHTDTQYF,TGTGCCAGCAGCTCCCGGGCGGGTCACACAGATACGCAGTATTTT
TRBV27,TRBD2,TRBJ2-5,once,CASARYPAGGPETQYF,TGTGCCAGCGCTAGGTACCCGGCGGGGGGGCCAGAGACCCAGTACTTC
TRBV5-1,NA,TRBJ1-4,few,CASSPTAISGGEKLFF,TGCGCCAGCAGCCCCACGGCCATTTCGGGTGGCGAAAAACTGTTTTTT
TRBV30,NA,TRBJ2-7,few,CFLSYEQYF,TGTTTCCTCTCCTACGAGCAGTACTTC
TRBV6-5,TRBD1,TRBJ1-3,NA,CASTRDSSRGNTIYF,TGTGCCAGCACCAGGGACAGCTCTCGGGGAAACACCATATATTTT
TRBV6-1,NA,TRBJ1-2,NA,CASSTDRYDYGYTF,TGTGCCAGCAGCACTGACAGATACGATTATGGCTACACCTTC
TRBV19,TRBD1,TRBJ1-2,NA,CAIGDRMAGYTF,TGTGCCATTGGGGACAGAATGGCTGGCTACACCTTC
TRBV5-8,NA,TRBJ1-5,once,CASSLQVNQPQHF,TGTGCCAGCAGCTTACAGGTCAATCAGCCCCAGCATTTT
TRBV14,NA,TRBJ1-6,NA,CASSQGGRYNSPLHF,TGTGCCAGCAGCCAAGGCGGAAGGTATAATTCACCCCTCCACTTT
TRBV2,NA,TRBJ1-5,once,CASSGDGGTNQPQHF,TGTGCCAGCAGTGGAGATGGAGGGACCAATCAGCCCCAGCATTTT
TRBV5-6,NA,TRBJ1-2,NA,CASSLLHRRDYGYTF,TGTGCCAGCAGCTTGCTTCATCGGCGGGACTATGGCTACACCTTC
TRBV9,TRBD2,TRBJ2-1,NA,CASSTGLALNYNEQFF,TGTGCCAGCAGCACTGGACTAGCGTTAAACTACAATGAGCAGTTCTTC
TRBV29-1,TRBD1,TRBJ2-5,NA,CSVVPRGHETQYF,TGCAGCGTTGTACCCAGGGGGCACGAGACCCAGTACTTC
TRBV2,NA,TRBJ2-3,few,CASRGGTDTQYF,TGTGCCAGCAGAGGGGGTACAGATACGCAGTATTTT
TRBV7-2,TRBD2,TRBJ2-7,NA,CASSLGLAGTYEQYF,TGTGCCAGCAGCTTGGGACTAGCGGGCACCTACGAGCAGTACTTC
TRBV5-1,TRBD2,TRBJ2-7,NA,CASTGTSTYEQYF,TGCGCCAGCACCGGGACTAGCACGTACGAGCAGTACTTC
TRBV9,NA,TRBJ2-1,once,CASSAGNEQFF,TGTGCCAGCAGCGCCGGGAATGAGCAGTTCTTC
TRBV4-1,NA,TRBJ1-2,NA,CASSQGPQGRNYGYTF,TGCGCCAGCAGCCAAGGGCCCCAAGGGAGGAACTATGGCTACACCTTC
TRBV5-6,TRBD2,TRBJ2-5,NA,CASSSPSGREGLETQYF,TGTGCCAGCAGCTCCCCCTCAGGCAGGGAGGGTCTAGAGACCCAGTACTTC
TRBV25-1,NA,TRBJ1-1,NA,CASSPTAYGEAFF,TGTGCCAGCAGTCCGACAGCATACGGTGAAGCTTTCTTT
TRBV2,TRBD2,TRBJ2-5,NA,CASIPGLARETQYF,TGTGCCAGCATCCCGGGACTAGCAAGAGAGACCCAGTACTTC
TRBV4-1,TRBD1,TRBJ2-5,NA,CASSHPGTGLETQYF,TGCGCCAGCAGCCACCCCGGGACAGGGTTAGAGACCCAGTACTTC
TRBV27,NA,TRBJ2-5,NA,CASSLEETQYF,TGTGCCAGCAGTTTGGAGGAGACCCAGTACTTC
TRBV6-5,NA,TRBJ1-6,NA,CASSVTGQDSPLHF,TGTGCCAGCAGTGTGACAGGTCAGGATTCACCCCTCCACTTT
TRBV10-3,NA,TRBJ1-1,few,CAISEVQTNTEAFF,TGTGCCATCAGTGAGGTACAGACGAACACTGAAGCTTTCTTT
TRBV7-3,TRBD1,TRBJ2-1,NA,CASSRTGNEQFF,TGTGCCAGCAGCCGGACAGGGAATGAGCAGTTCTTC
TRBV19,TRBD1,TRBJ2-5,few,CASSSPGQEETQYF,TGTGCCAGTAGTTCACCGGGACAGGAAGAGACCCAGTACTTC
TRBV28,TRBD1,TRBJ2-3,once,CASIQGTGRGDTQYF,TGTGCCAGCATCCAAGGGACAGGGCGGGGAGATACGCAGTATTTT
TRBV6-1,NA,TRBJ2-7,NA,CASSESSSVAYEQYF,TGTGCCAGCAGTGAATCTAGCTCAGTAGCCTACGAGCAGTACTTC